This entry concerns a single T cell receptor beta chain. RNA transcripts yielded amplified TCR beta CDR3 regions. With the HTBI primer set, the TCR CDR3 went through a first round of RT-PCR. TCRdb passed the multiplex PCR reads through MiXCR, listing each CDR3 protein once. The repertoire consists of a few hundred thousand distinct CDR3 sequences, with more than 20% occurring once and the leading ten covering less than 75%. The V and J ends lost 5 bases and 7 bases respectively, with 17 bases between them. Germline-derived CDR1 and CDR2 are KGHSH and LQKENI. This CDR3 has 15 residues. The sample originates from a study of T cells in Graves' hyperthyroidism and ophthalmopathy.

The rearrangement links TRBV18 to TRBJ2-2; D may be TRBD1 (5 bases). The source material was blood. This TCR was recovered from a man aged 45-65 years with Graves' hyperthyroidism. The CDR3 here is CASSSGGQSVGELFF. In nucleotides, the CDR3 is TGTGCCAGCTCATCTGGCGGACAATCGGTCGGGGAGCTGTTTTTT.